This T cell receptor beta chain stems from a study of CD8+ T cells in alopecia areata. In the study overall: The investigators scored severity in treated patients by the percentage of affected scalp area. Regarding the study as a whole: Many expanded lesional clones persisted in scalp and blood during tofacitinib treatment.

Following extraction, RNA underwent reverse transcription to cDNA, which served as the sequencing template. Sequencing was performed with immunoSEQ multiplex PCR; in TCRdb, only in-frame clones are kept and a portion is missing. The data contain over 85,000 clones, just over 70% of them singletons. Germline assignment: CDR1 LNHNV and CDR2 YYDKDF (reference sequence). Trimming took off 1 base at V and 3 bases at J, with 10 bases between the two ends. This CDR3 spans 14 amino acids. As to treatment: oral pan-JAK inhibitor, 5-10 mg twice daily. This clone was detected only once. The antigen is unknown. The J gene is TRBJ2-7, the V gene TRBV15, with D tentatively TRBD1 (5 bases). The sequencing used CD8+ T cells sorted from blood, collected at approximately week 45, from a patient treated with tofacitinib. This TCR was sampled from a human donor with alopecia areata. CDR3 residues: CATSRVAQGYEQYF. The CDR3 region has the DNA TGTGCCACCAGCAGAGTTGCTCAGGGCTACGAGCAGTACTTC.